Detailed here is one T cell receptor (beta chain). Antigen specificity is unknown. Other DNA sequences in this sample translate to the same CDR3. Data came from immunoSEQ multiplex PCR; TCRdb stores just in-frame clones and leaves some out. The sample includes some 520,000 clones, approximately 88% of them seen just once. J lost 10 bases, V lost 4 bases, and 1 base had no gene match. Germline CDR1 is SNHLY and CDR2 is FYNNEI. The CDR3 spans 12 residues. This sample is part of a study of Ad26.COV2.S vaccination and SARS-CoV-2 variants. Study-wide background: Donor joined the COV1001 Ad26.COV2.S trial arm. By the intramuscular route, Ad26.COV2.S was given once, or twice 56 days apart. Points from the study as a whole: Ad26.COV2.S recipients had broader spike-specific TCRs (P = 0.0014). Measures of TCR breadth and depth may have fallen short of total T cell responses.

Treatment in this sample: roughly 20 received Ad26.COV2.S at low or high dose, single or two shots; 5 received placebo; per-sample allocation not given. Repertoires come from day 63 after the first vaccine or placebo injection. The TCR originated in a person aged 18-60 years who received the Ad26.COV2.S COVID-19 vaccine or a placebo. The gene calls are TRBV2 and TRBJ1-4; 9 bases line up with TRBD1. The sequencing here drew on peripheral blood, taken in a trial of Ad26.COV2.S vaccine versus placebo. The DNA for the CDR3 is TGTGCCAGCAGTGGACAGGGGGGAAAACTGTTTTTT. The encoded protein is CASSGQGGKLFF.